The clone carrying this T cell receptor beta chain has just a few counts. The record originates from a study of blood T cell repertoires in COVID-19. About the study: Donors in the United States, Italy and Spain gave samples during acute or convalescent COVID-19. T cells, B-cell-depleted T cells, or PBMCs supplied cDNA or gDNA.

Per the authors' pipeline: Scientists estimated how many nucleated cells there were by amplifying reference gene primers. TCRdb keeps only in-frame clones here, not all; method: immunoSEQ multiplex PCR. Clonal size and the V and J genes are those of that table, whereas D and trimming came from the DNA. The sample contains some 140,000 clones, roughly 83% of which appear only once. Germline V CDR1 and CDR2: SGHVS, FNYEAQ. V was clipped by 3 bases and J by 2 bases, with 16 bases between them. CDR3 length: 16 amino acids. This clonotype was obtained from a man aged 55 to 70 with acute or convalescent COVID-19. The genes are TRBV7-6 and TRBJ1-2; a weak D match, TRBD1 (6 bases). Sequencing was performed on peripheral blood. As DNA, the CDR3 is TGTGCCAGCAGCTTTCTCACCGGGACACTGAACTATGGCTACACCTTC. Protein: CASSFLTGTLNYGYTF.